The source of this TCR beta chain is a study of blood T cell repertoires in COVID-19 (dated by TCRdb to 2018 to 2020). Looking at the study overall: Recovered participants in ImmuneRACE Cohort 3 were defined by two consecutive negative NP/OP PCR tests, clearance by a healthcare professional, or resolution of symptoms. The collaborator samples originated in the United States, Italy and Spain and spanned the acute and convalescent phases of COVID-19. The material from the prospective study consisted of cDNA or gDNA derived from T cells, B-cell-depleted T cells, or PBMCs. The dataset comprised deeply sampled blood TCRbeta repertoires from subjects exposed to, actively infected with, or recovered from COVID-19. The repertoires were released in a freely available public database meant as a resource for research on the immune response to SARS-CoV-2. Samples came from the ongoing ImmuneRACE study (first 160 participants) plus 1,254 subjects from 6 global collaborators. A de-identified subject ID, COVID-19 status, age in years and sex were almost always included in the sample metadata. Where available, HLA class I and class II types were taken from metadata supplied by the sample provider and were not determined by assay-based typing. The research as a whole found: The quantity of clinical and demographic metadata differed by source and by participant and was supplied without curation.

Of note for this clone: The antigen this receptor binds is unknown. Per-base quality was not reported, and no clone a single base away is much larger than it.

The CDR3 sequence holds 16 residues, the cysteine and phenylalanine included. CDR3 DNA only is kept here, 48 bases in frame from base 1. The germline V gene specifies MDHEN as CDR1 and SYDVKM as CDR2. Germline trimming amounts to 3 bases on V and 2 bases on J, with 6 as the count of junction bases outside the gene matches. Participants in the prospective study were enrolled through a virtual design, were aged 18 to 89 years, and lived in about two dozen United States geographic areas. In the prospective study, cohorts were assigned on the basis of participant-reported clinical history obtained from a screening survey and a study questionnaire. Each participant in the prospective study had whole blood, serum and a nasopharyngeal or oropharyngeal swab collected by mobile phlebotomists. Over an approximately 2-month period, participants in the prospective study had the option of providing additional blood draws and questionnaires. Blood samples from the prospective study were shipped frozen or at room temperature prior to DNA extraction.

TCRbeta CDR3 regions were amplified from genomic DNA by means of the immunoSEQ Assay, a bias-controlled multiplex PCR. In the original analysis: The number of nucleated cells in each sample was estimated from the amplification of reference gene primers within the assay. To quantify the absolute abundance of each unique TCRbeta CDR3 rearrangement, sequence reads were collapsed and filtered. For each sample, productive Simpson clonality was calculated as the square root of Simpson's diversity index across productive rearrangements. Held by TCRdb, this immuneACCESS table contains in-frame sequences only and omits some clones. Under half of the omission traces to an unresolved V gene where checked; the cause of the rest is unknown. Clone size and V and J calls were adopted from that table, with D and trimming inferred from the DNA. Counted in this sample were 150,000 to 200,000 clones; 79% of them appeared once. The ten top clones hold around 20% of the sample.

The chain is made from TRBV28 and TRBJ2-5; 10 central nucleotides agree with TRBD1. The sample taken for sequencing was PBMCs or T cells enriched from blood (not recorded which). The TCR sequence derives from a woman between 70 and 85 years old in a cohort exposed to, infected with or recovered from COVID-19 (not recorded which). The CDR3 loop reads CASSLLGQGLQETQYF. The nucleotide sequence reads TGTGCCAGCAGTTTGTTGGGACAGGGGTTGCAAGAGACCCAGTACTTC.